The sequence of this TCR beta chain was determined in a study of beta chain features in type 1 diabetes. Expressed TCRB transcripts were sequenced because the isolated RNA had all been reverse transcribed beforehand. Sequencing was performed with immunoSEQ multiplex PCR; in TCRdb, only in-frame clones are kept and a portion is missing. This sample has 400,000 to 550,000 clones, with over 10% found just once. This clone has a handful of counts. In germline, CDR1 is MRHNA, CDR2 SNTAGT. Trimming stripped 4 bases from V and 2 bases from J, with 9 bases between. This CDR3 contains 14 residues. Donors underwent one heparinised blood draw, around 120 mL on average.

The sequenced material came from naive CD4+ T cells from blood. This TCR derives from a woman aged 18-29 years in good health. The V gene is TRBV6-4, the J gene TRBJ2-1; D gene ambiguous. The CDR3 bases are TGTGCCAGCAGTGGCCACAGAACCTACAATGAGCAGTTCTTC. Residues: CASSGHRTYNEQFF.